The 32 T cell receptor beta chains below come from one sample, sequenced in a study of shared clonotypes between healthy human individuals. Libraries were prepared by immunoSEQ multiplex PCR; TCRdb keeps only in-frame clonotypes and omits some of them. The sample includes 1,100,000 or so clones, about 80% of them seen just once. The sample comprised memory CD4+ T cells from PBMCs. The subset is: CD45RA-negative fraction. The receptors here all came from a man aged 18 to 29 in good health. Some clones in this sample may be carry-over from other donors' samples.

The CDR3: CASRQGDGDSGNTIYF. In DNA, the CDR3 is TGTGCCAGTAGGCAAGGGGACGGGGACTCTGGAAACACCATATATTTT. The V call is TRBV19, the J call TRBJ1-3; TRBD1 might be the D (5 bases). V was pared by 6 bases and J by 0 bases, with 15 bases between. This CDR3 region has 16 residues. CDR1 is LNHDA, CDR2 SQIVND, per germline (reference sequence).

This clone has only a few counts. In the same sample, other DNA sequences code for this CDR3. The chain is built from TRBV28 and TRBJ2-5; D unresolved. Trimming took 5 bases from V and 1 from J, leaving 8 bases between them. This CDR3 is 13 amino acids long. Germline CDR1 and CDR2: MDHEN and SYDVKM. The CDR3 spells CASSPSGQETQYF. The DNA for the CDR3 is TGTGCCAGCAGTCCCTCAGGCCAAGAGACCCAGTACTTC.

Here the CDR3 DNA reads TGCAGTGCTAGCTTGGGAGGCGAGCAGTACTTC. Residues: CSASLGGEQYF. V usage is TRBV20-1 and J usage is TRBJ2-7, with D perhaps matching TRBD2 (6 bases). Per the germline V gene, CDR1 is DFQATT and CDR2 is SNEGSKA (reference sequence). Trimming stripped 3 bases from V and 6 bases from J, with 9 bases between. This CDR3 spans 11 amino acids.

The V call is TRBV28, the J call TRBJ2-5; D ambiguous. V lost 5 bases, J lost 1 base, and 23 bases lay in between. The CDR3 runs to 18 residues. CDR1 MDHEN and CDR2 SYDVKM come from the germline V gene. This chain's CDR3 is CASSPSGYTPRSQETQYF. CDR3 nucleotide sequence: TGTGCCAGCAGTCCATCCGGATACACCCCAAGGTCCCAAGAGACCCAGTACTTC.

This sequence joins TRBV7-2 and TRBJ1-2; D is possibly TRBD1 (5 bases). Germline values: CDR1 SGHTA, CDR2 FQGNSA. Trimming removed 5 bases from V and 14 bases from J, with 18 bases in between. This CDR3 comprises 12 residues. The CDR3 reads CASSPAGRHSTF. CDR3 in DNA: TGTGCCAGCAGCCCCGCGGGACGCCACTCGACCTTC.

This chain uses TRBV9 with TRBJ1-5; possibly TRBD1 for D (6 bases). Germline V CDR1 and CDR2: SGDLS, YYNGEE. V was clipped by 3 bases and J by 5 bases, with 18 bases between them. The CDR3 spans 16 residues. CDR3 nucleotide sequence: TGTGCCAGCAGCGGCCACGGGGGGCGAGGAGATCAGCCCCAGCATTTT. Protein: CASSGHGGRGDQPQHF.

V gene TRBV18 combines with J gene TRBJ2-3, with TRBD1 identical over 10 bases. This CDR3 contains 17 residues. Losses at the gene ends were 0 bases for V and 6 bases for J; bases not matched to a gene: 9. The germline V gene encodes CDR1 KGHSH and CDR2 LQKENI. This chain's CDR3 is CASSPPSRGTGVDTQYF. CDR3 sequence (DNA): TGTGCCAGCTCACCACCGTCGCGTGGGACAGGGGTGGATACGCAGTATTTT.

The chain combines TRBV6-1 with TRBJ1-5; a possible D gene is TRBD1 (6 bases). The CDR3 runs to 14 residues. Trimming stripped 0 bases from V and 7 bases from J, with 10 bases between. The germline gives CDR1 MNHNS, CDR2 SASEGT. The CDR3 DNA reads TGTGCCAGCAGTGAAGCGGGGGGGCCCCAGCCCCAGCATTTT. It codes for CASSEAGGPQPQHF.

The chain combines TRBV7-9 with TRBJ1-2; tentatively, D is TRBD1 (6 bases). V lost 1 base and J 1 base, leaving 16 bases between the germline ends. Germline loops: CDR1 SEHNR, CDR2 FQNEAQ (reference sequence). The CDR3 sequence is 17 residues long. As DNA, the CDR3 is TGTGCCAGCAGCTTAGTGGGGGCGTCGGCATATAACTATGGCTACACCTTC. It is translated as CASSLVGASAYNYGYTF.

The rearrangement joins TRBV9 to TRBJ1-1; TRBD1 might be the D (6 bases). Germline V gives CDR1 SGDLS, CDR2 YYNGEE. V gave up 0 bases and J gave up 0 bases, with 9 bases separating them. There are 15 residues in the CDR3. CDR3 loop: CASSVDQGMNTEAFF. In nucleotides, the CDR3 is TGTGCCAGCAGCGTAGACCAGGGGATGAACACTGAAGCTTTCTTT.

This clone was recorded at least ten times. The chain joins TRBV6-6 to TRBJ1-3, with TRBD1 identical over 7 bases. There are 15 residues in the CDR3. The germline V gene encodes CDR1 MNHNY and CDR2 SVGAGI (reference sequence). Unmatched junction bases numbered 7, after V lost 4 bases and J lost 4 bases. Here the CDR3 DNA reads TGTGCCAGCAGTTCCCAGGGGGTAGTCGGAAACACCATATATTTT. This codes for CASSSQGVVGNTIYF.

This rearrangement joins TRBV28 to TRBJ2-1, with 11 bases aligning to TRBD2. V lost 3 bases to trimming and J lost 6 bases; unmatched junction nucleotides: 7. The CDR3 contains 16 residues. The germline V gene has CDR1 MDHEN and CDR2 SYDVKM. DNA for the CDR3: TGTGCCAGCAGTTTGGGGACACTAGCGGGAGCCAATGAGCAGTTCTTC. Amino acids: CASSLGTLAGANEQFF.

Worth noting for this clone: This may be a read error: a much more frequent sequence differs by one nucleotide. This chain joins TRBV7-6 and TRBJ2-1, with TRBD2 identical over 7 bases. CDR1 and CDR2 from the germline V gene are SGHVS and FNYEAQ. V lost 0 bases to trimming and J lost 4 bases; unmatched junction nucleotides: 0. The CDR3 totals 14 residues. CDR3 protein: CASSLAGGYNEQFF. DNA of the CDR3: TGTGCCAGCAGCTTAGCGGGAGGGTACAATGAGCAGTTCTTC.

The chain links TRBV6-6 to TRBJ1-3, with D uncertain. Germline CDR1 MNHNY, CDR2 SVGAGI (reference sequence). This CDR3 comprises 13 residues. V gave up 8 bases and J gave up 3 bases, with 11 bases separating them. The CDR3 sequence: CASHRDSGNTIYF. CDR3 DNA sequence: TGTGCCAGCCACCGGGATAGTGGAAACACCATATATTTT.

CDR3 bases: TGTGCCATCAGCGGGGGGGGTGACTATGGCTACACCTTC. It specifies CAISGGGDYGYTF. V is TRBV10-3 and J is TRBJ1-2; the D gene is possibly TRBD1 (5 bases). The CDR3 length is 13 residues. Trimming pared 6 bases from V and 3 bases from J, leaving 11 bases between. Germline CDR1 reads ENHRY; CDR2 reads SYGVKD.

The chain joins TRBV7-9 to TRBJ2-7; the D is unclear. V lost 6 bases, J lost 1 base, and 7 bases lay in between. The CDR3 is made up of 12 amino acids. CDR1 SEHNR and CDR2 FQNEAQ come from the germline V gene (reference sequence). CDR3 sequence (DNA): TGTGCCAGCAGATCAGTTTCCTACGAGCAGTACTTC. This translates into CASRSVSYEQYF.

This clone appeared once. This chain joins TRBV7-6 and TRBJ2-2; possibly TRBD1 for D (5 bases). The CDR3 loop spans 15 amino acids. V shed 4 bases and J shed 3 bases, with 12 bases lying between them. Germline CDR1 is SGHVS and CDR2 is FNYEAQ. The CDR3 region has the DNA TGTGCCAGCAGCTCACAAGGGGCATACACCGGGGAGCTGTTTTTT. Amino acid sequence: CASSSQGAYTGELFF.

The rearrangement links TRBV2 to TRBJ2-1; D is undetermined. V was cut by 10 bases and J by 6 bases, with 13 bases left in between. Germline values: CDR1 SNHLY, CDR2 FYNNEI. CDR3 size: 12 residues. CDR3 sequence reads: CANAKELNEQFF. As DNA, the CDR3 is TGTGCCAACGCGAAAGAGCTCAATGAGCAGTTCTTC. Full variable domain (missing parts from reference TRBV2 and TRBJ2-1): EPEVTQTPSHQVTQMGQEVILRCVPISNHLYFYWYRQILGQKVEFLVSFYNNEISEKSEIFDDQFSVERPDGSNFTLKIRSTKLEDSAMYFCANAKELNEQFFGPGTRLTVL.

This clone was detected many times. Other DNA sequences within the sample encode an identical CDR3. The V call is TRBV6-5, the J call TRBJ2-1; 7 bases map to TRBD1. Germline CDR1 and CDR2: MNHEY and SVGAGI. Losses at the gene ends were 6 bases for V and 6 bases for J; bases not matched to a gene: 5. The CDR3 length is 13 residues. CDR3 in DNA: TGTGCCAGCAGACTGGGACAGTTCAATGAGCAGTTCTTC. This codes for CASRLGQFNEQFF.

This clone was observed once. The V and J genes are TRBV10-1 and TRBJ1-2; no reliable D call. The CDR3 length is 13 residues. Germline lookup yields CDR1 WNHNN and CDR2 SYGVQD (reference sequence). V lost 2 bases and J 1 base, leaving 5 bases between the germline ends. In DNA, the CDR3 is TGCGCCAGCAGTGAGGCCCTTAACTATGGCTACACCTTC. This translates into CASSEALNYGYTF.

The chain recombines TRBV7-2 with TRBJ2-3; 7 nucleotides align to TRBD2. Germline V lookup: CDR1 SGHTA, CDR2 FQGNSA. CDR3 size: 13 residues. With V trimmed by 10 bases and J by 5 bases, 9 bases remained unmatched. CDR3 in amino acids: CAKAAGVVDTQYF. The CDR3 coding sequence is TGTGCCAAGGCTGCGGGAGTGGTAGATACGCAGTATTTT.

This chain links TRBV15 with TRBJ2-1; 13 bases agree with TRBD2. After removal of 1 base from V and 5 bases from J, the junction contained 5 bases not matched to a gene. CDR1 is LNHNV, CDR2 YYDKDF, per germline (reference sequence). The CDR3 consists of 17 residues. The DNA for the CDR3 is TGTGCCACCAGCAGAGGGATCGGGACTAGCGGGAACAATGAGCAGTTCTTC. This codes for CATSRGIGTSGNNEQFF.

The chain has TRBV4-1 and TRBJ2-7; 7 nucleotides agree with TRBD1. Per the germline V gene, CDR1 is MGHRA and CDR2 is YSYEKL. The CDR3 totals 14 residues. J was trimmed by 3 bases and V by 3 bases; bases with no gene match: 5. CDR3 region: CASSQRQGNYEQYF. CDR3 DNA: TGCGCCAGCAGCCAGCGACAGGGAAACTACGAGCAGTACTTC.

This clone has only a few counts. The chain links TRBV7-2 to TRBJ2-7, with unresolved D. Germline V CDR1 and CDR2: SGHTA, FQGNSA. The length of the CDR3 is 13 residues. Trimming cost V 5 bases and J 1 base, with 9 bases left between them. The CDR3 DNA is TGTGCCAGCAGCGCCACCAGATCCTACGAGCAGTACTTC. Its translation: CASSATRSYEQYF.

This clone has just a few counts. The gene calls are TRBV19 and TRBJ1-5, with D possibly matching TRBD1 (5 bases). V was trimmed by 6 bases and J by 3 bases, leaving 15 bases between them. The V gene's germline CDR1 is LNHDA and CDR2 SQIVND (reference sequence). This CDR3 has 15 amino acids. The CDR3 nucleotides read TGTGCCAGTAGAAGGGGCCCTCCCCCCAATCAGCCCCAGCATTTT. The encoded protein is CASRRGPPPNQPQHF.

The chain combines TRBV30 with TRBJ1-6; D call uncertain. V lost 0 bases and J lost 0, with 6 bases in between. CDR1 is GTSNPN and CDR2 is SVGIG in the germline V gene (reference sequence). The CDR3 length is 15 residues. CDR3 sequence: CAWSVESSYNSPLHF. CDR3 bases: TGTGCCTGGAGTGTAGAAAGCTCCTATAATTCACCCCTCCACTTT.

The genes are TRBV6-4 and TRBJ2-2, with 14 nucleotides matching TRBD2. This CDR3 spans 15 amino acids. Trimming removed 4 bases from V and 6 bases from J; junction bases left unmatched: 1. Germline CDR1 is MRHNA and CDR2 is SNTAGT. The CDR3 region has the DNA TGTGCCAGCAGTGTGGGACTAGCGGGAGCCGGGGAGCTGTTTTTT. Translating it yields CASSVGLAGAGELFF.

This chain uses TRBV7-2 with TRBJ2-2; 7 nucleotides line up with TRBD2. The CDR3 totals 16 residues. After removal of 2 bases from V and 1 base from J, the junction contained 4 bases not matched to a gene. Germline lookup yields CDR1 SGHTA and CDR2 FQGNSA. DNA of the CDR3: TGTGCCAGCAGCTTACCCGGGAGGAAGAACACCGGGGAGCTGTTTTTT. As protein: CASSLPGRKNTGELFF.

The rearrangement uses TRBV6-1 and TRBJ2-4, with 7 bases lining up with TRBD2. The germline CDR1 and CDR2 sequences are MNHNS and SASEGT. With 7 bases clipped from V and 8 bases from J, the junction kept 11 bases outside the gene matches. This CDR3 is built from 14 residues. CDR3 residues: CASIREASPDIQYF. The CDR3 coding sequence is TGTGCCAGCATACGGGAGGCCTCCCCCGACATTCAGTACTTC.

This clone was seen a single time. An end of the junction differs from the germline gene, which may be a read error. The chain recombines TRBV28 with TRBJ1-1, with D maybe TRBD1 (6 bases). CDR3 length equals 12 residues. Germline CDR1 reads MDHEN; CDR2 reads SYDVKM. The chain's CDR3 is CAGRGGNTEAFF. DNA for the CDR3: TGTGCCGGCAGGGGAGGGAACACTGAAGCTTTCTTT.

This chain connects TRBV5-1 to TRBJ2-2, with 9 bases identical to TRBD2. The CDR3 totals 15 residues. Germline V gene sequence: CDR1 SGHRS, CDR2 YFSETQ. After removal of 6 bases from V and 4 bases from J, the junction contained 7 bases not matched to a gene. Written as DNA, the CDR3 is TGCGCCAGCAATGAGGCGGGAGGGAGCACCGGGGAGCTGTTTTTT. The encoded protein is CASNEAGGSTGELFF.

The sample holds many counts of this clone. The CDR3 coding sequence is TGTGCCAGCAGACGACAGCCTAACACTGAAGCTTTCTTT. Protein: CASRRQPNTEAFF. The chain recombines TRBV6-5 with TRBJ1-1, with D possibly being TRBD1 (5 bases). Germline V lookup: CDR1 MNHEY, CDR2 SVGAGI. CDR3 length: 13 residues. V was shortened by 6 bases and J by 2 bases, with 10 bases between the two germline ends.